This entry concerns a single T cell receptor (beta chain). Its target antigen remains unknown. No much larger clone exists at a distance of one base, and base qualities are not known. These data come from a study of blood T cell repertoires in COVID-19 (dated by TCRdb to about 2020). The study in broad terms: Samples covering the acute and convalescent phases of COVID-19 were provided by collaborators in the United States, Italy and Spain. Deeply sampled blood TCRbeta repertoires from subjects exposed to, actively infected with, or recovered from COVID-19 were included in the dataset. Samples came from the ongoing ImmuneRACE study (first 160 participants) plus 1,254 subjects from 6 global collaborators. Nearly every sample came with metadata listing a de-identified subject ID, COVID-19 status, age in years and sex. A freely available public database, intended as a resource for researchers studying the immune response to SARS-CoV-2, is where the repertoires were released. The prospective study material was composed of cDNA or gDNA derived from T cells, B-cell-depleted T cells, or PBMCs. HLA class I and class II types, where available, came from metadata supplied by the sample provider rather than from assay-based typing. General conclusions and limits of the study: How much clinical and demographic metadata was included differed by source and by participant, and the metadata was provided uncurated.

The CDR3 has 13 amino acids, counting the end cysteine and phenylalanine. The read is trimmed to its CDR3 DNA, 39 bases read in frame from base 1. Enrolling through a virtual design, the prospective study's participants ranged in age from roughly 18 to 89 years and lived across 24 United States geographic areas. To assign participants to cohorts, the prospective study relied on clinical history that participants themselves reported in a screening survey and a study questionnaire. Recovered participants in ImmuneRACE Cohort 3 were defined as having two consecutive negative NP/OP PCR tests, clearance from a healthcare professional, or resolution of symptoms. In the prospective study, whole blood, serum and a nasopharyngeal or oropharyngeal swab were collected from each participant by mobile phlebotomists. Additional blood draws and questionnaires over an approximately two-month period could optionally be provided by prospective study participants. Blood samples from the prospective study were shipped frozen or at room temperature prior to DNA extraction.

TCRbeta CDR3 regions were amplified from genomic DNA by means of the immunoSEQ Assay, a bias-controlled multiplex PCR. In the original analysis: Nucleated cell counts per sample were estimated from amplification of reference gene primers within the assay. To quantify the absolute abundance of each unique TCRbeta CDR3 rearrangement, sequence reads were collapsed and filtered. For each sample, productive Simpson clonality was calculated by taking the square root of Simpson's diversity index across productive rearrangements. Sourced from immuneACCESS, this table was stored by TCRdb with only in-frame sequences that have V and J called. A share of the clones is absent; for the studies checked, an unresolved V gene accounts for under half, and the remainder has no known explanation. The V and J calls and the clone size are those of that table, but D and trimming were determined from the DNA. In this sample the table shows about 300,000 clones, about nine tenths of which occur a single time. The ten largest account for less than 11% of the sample.

This receptor was taken from a woman under 30 who had recovered from COVID-19. Sample: PBMCs or T cells enriched from blood (not recorded which). The sequence links TRBV1 to TRBJ1-4; the table assigns TRBD1, which was not confirmed against the DNA. TRBV1 is annotated as a pseudogene. The nucleotide sequence is given as TGCACCAGCAGCCTTCCCAGGGCCGAAAAACTGTTTTTT. Translation gives CTSSLPRAEKLFF.